These 9 T cell receptor beta chains originate from one sample sequenced in a study of monozygotic twins with inflammatory bowel disease. TCRdb re-called the 5' RACE reads, yielding one record per CDR3 amino acid sequence without DNA. Its listing shows nearly 450,000 distinct CDR3 sequences. The source material was blood. Source of these receptors: a human donor with ulcerative colitis or Crohn's disease, or a healthy co-twin of an affected twin (not recorded which).

This chain links TRBV6-5 with TRBJ1-1; no DNA is available, so the TRBD1 call from TCRdb remains unchecked. The CDR3 contains 15 residues. The germline V gene encodes CDR1 MNHEY and CDR2 SVGAGI. The CDR3 sequence is CASSYRGQLNTEAFF.

CDR3 protein: CASSEVRTGGTEAFF. The chain carries TRBV6-1 and TRBJ1-1; TCRdb's D gene call, TRBD1, goes unchecked for lack of DNA. The CDR3 runs to 15 residues. From germline, CDR1 is MNHNS and CDR2 SASEGT.

The rearrangement links TRBV7-8 to TRBJ2-5; TCRdb names TRBD1, which stays unverified in the absence of DNA. This CDR3 is built from 16 residues. Germline V CDR1 and CDR2: SGHVS, FQNEAQ. The CDR3 sequence is CASSLQGAVVQETQYF.

The genes are TRBV20-1 and TRBJ2-1; lacking DNA, the TRBD1 call made by TCRdb goes unchecked. Per the germline V gene, CDR1 is DFQATT and CDR2 is SNEGSKA (reference sequence). The CDR3 runs to 11 residues. CDR3 loop: CSARRGVEQFF.

This rearrangement joins TRBV5-5 to TRBJ1-6; absent DNA, TCRdb's TRBD1 call cannot be checked. The CDR3 length is 15 residues. In germline, CDR1 is SGHKS, CDR2 YYEKEE (reference sequence). CDR3 protein: CASSVRGDGSSPLHF.

J is TRBJ2-1 and V is TRBV6-6. From germline, CDR1 is MNHNY and CDR2 SVGAGI (reference sequence). The CDR3 is made up of 13 amino acids. CDR3 in amino acids: CASSYKSYNEQFF.

The chain couples TRBV5-1 to TRBJ2-5; TCRdb picks TRBD2, but there is no DNA to check that call. The V gene's germline CDR1 is SGHRS and CDR2 YFSETQ. This CDR3 spans 14 amino acids. CDR3 sequence: CASSPQMGGETQYF.

The chain couples TRBV14 to TRBJ1-1; TCRdb indicates TRBD1, and absent DNA this call remains unverified. This CDR3 region has 14 residues. Germline lookup yields CDR1 SGHDN and CDR2 FVKESK. The CDR3 region is CASSQQGLNTEAFF.

This chain links TRBV5-4 with TRBJ2-2; there is no DNA to check the TCRdb D call of TRBD1. Per the germline V gene, CDR1 is SGHNT and CDR2 is YYREEE (reference sequence). The CDR3 spans 14 residues. CDR3 protein: CASSLTPPGGELFF. Filled out from reference TRBV5-4 and TRBJ2-2, the complete variable domain reads ETGVTQSPTHLIKTRGQQVTLRCSSQSGHNTVSWYQQALGQGPQFIFQYYREEENGRGNFPPRFSGLQFPNYSSELNVNALELDDSALYLCASSLTPPGGELFFGEGSRLTVL.